The 20 T cell receptor beta chains below were found in one sample sequenced in a study of T cell repertoires in cytomegalovirus infection. A single record per CDR3 protein comes from TCRdb applying MiXCR to the reads. The data show 300,000 to 400,000 distinct CDR3 sequences, 20% to 25% seen once. Antigen specificity for these receptors is unknown. The source was cultured PBMCs, collected from culture after CMV antigen stimulation. The source is a human donor in good health (CMV status not recorded). Some clones in this sample may be carry-over from other donors' samples.

This clonotype was counted between two and nine times. The chain uses TRBV30 and TRBJ1-1; D gene unclear. The ends were cut back, 0 bases at V and 2 bases at J, with 7 bases in the middle. Germline V gene data show CDR1 as GTSNPN and CDR2 as SVGIG (reference sequence). The CDR3 has 13 amino acids. CDR3 sequence: CAWSVGENTEAFF. CDR3 coding DNA: TGTGCCTGGAGTGTCGGGGAAAACACTGAAGCTTTCTTT.

This clonotype came up a few times. This chain joins TRBV28 and TRBJ2-2, with 8 nucleotides matching TRBD2. Germline-derived CDR1 and CDR2 are MDHEN and SYDVKM. The CDR3 spans 16 residues. Trimming cost V 2 bases and J 6 bases; bases outside gene matches: 8. CDR3 coding DNA: TGTGCCAGCAGTTTACCCGGGAGGGCCGAGGCCGGGGAGCTGTTTTTT. It encodes CASSLPGRAEAGELFF.

This clonotype has only a few counts. This chain connects TRBV6-5 to TRBJ2-2, with a possible D match to TRBD2 (7 bases). Germline assignment: CDR1 MNHEY and CDR2 SVGAGI. There are 14 residues in the CDR3. The V end lost 8 bases, the J end lost 3 bases, and 13 bases lay between the germline ends. CDR3: CASGGAVDTGELFF. Here the CDR3 DNA reads TGTGCCAGCGGGGGGGCCGTGGACACCGGGGAGCTGTTTTTT.

This clonotype was seen more than once but under ten times. V and J are TRBV24-1 and TRBJ2-3, with D uncertain. Trimming left V 1 base short and J 4 bases short, with 11 bases between. In germline, CDR1 is KGHDR, CDR2 SFDVKD. This CDR3 has 15 residues. The CDR3 DNA reads TGTGCCACCAGTGATTTAGGCTCTGTCTCAGATACGCAGTATTTT. Its protein product is CATSDLGSVSDTQYF.

The chain is built from TRBV4-3 and TRBJ2-1; 11 bases align to TRBD2. Per the germline V gene, CDR1 is LGHNA and CDR2 is YSLEER. V was clipped by 3 bases and J by 8 bases; unmatched bases: 9. The CDR3 sequence is 16 residues long. CDR3: CASSQLAGGKYDEQFF. The DNA for the CDR3 is TGCGCCAGCAGCCAGCTAGCGGGAGGAAAGTACGATGAGCAGTTCTTC.

This clonotype appeared a few times. The chain couples TRBV6-1 to TRBJ2-7, with D perhaps TRBD2 (6 bases). CDR1 is MNHNS and CDR2 is SASEGT in the germline V gene. The CDR3 contains 15 residues. The germline V and J ends were trimmed by 4 bases and 3 bases, with 16 bases remaining between them. This CDR3 is CASSGRDSRGYEQYF. CDR3 DNA: TGTGCCAGCAGTGGAAGGGACTCACGAGGCTACGAGCAGTACTTC.

This clonotype was recorded only once. J is TRBJ2-3 and V is TRBV12-3 or TRBV12-4; D ambiguous. The CDR3 contains 15 residues. V was cut by 3 bases and J by 2 bases, with 12 bases left in between. The CDR3 spells CASSFKGIVTDTQYF. CDR3 nucleotide sequence: TGTGCCAGCAGTTTCAAGGGAATTGTCACAGATACGCAGTATTTT.

The CDR3 nucleotides are TGTGCCAGCATCGGACTAGCGGGAGCCTACGAGCAGTACGTC. It codes for CASIGLAGAYEQYV. The rearrangement links TRBV6-2 or TRBV6-3 to TRBJ2-7, with 13 bases identical to TRBD2. Germline CDR1 is MNHEY and CDR2 is SVGEGT. This CDR3 has 14 residues. Trimming took 7 bases from V and 2 from J; bases not matched to a gene: 2.

The rearrangement uses TRBV4-1 and TRBJ2-3; D unresolved. Germline assignment: CDR1 MGHRA and CDR2 YSYEKL. This CDR3 contains 15 residues. Trimming removed 0 bases at V and 0 bases at J, with 7 bases between. CDR3 protein: CASSQDLVSTDTQYF. Written as DNA, the CDR3 is TGCGCCAGCAGCCAAGATCTCGTTAGCACAGATACGCAGTATTTT.

This clonotype was seen once. The genes are TRBV6-2 or TRBV6-3 and TRBJ2-2, with 9 bases aligning to TRBD2. Germline V gene data show CDR1 as MNHEY and CDR2 as SVGEGT. The V gene end was trimmed by 0 bases and the J gene end by 5 bases; junction bases not matched to a gene: 7. The CDR3 has 17 residues. The CDR3 DNA sequence: TGTGCCAGCAGTTACTCCGATAGCGGGGGACGAACCGGGGAGCTGTTTTTT. This sequence encodes CASSYSDSGGRTGELFF.

The chain carries TRBV9 and TRBJ2-3, with D possibly matching TRBD1 (6 bases). The CDR3 has 15 amino acids. Germline V gene data show CDR1 as SGDLS and CDR2 as YYNGEE. V was trimmed by 2 bases and J by 2 bases, leaving 12 bases between them. As DNA, the CDR3 is TGTGCCAGCAGCGTCGCGACAGGCTTCACAGATACGCAGTATTTT. This gives the protein CASSVATGFTDTQYF.

The sample holds a few counts of this clonotype. V usage is TRBV2 and J usage is TRBJ2-7; D not resolved. In germline, CDR1 is SNHLY, CDR2 FYNNEI. CDR3 length: 12 residues. V lost 0 bases, J lost 7 bases, and 7 bases lay in between. CDR3 region: CASSEAGFEQYF. The CDR3, as DNA: TGTGCCAGCAGTGAAGCCGGCTTTGAGCAGTACTTC. Full variable domain (outside the CDR3, taken from reference TRBV2 and TRBJ2-7): EPEVTQTPSHQVTQMGQEVILRCVPISNHLYFYWYRQILGQKVEFLVSFYNNEISEKSEIFDDQFSVERPDGSNFTLKIRSTKLEDSAMYFCASSEAGFEQYFGPGTRLTVT.

This clonotype has a handful of counts. This chain uses TRBV6-2 or TRBV6-3 with TRBJ2-3, with D unresolved. Looked up from germline, CDR1 is MNHEY and CDR2 is SVGEGT. CDR3 length: 12 amino acids. V shed 2 bases and J shed 2 bases, with 2 bases lying between them. Here the CDR3 DNA reads TGTGCCAGCAGTTACCCCACAGATACGCAGTATTTT. The encoded protein is CASSYPTDTQYF.

The table lists this clonotype with many counts. The gene calls are TRBV7-2 and TRBJ1-6; 9 bases agree with TRBD1. This CDR3 is 19 amino acids long. In germline, CDR1 is SGHTA, CDR2 FQGNSA. The V and J ends lost 5 bases and 4 bases, in that order; junction bases with no gene match: 15. The CDR3 bases are TGTGCCAGCAGCCCAGGGACAGGGCCCCGGGAAGGGTATAATTCACCCCTCCACTTT. Translation: CASSPGTGPREGYNSPLHF.

In its sample, this clonotype was seen a few times. V usage is TRBV7-2 and J usage is TRBJ2-7; D tentatively reads TRBD1 or TRBD2 (5 bases each). Trimming shortened V by 1 base and J by 3 bases, and 16 bases separated the two germline ends. Germline-derived CDR1 and CDR2 are SGHTA and FQGNSA. The CDR3 spans 16 residues. The DNA for the CDR3 is TGTGCCAGCAGCTTAGTGGGGTCCGGAGGACACTACGAGCAGTACTTC. It encodes CASSLVGSGGHYEQYF.

The rearrangement joins TRBV7-4 to TRBJ2-2; a weak D match, TRBD1 (5 bases). Germline CDR1 and CDR2: SGHVT and SQSDAQ. The CDR3 covers 15 residues. V was trimmed by 5 bases and J by 1 base, leaving 11 bases between them. The CDR3 DNA reads as TGTGCCAGCAGCAAGGGGAACCTGAACACCGGGGAGCTGTTTTTT. Protein product: CASSKGNLNTGELFF.

This clonotype was counted many times. CDR3 region: CASSSGGGGTEAFF. The CDR3 DNA sequence: TGTGCCAGCAGCTCAGGAGGGGGGGGGACTGAAGCTTTCTTT. The rearrangement joins TRBV7-6 to TRBJ1-1, with D tentatively TRBD1 (6 bases). V was clipped by 4 bases and J by 5 bases, with 14 bases between them. The CDR3 consists of 14 residues. The V gene's germline CDR1 is SGHVS and CDR2 FNYEAQ.

In this sample, this clonotype turned up many times. The chain recombines TRBV7-2 with TRBJ2-7; D is unclear. Germline V gives CDR1 SGHTA, CDR2 FQGNSA. Trimming removed 0 bases at V and 5 bases at J, with 11 bases between. This CDR3 has 14 amino acids. CDR3 in amino acids: CASSLAQSRNEQYF. The DNA for the CDR3 is TGTGCCAGCAGCTTAGCCCAATCCCGAAACGAGCAGTACTTC.

This clonotype was seen a handful of times. The rearrangement joins TRBV12-3 or TRBV12-4 to TRBJ1-5, with TRBD1 identical over 7 bases. Unmatched junction bases numbered 7, after V lost 6 bases and J lost 8 bases. The CDR3 length is 13 residues. CDR3 DNA: TGTGCCAGCAGCTCCGACAGGGAGGAGCCCCAGCATTTT. Translating gives CASSSDREEPQHF.

This chain joins TRBV7-2 and TRBJ2-1, with D unclear. Germline loops: CDR1 SGHTA, CDR2 FQGNSA. The CDR3 is 14 amino acids. Trimming left V 6 bases short and J 9 bases short, with 18 bases between. The DNA for the CDR3 is TGTGCCAGCAGACCCTACGGCCTACAGAGTGAGCAGTTCTTC. It specifies CASRPYGLQSEQFF.